These T cell receptor beta chains were read from a single sample in a study of long-term antiretroviral therapy in people with HIV. TCRdb's table, derived via immunoSEQ multiplex PCR, lists solely in-frame clones and lacks some. The sample records 15,000 to 20,000 clones, approximately 90% being singletons. This material consisted of unsorted PBMCs, taken 0.6 years after starting antiretroviral therapy. The receptors come from a woman between 40 and 50 years old with HIV. Both conserved end residues are part of each CDR3. The order of the fields is CDR3 protein, CDR3 DNA, D gene, J gene, V gene. The D gene is left open where the match is weak.

CDR3: CASSEEVRGKAFF; DNA: TGTGCCAGCAGTGAAGAAGTCCGAGGAAAAGCTTTCTTT; D: .; J: TRBJ1-1; V: TRBV6-1
CDR3: CASSLNVAFNSYEQYF; DNA: TGCGCCAGCAGCTTGAATGTAGCCTTTAACTCCTACGAGCAGTACTTC; D: .; J: TRBJ2-7; V: TRBV5-1
CDR3: CASSLRRQGSEKLFF; DNA: TGTGCCAGCAGCTTAAGGAGACAGGGTAGCGAAAAACTGTTTTTT; D: TRBD1; J: TRBJ1-4; V: TRBV7-9
CDR3: CASSSTSGGSYEQYF; DNA: TGTGCCAGCAGCTCTACTAGCGGGGGATCCTACGAGCAGTACTTC; D: TRBD2; J: TRBJ2-7; V: TRBV7-2
CDR3: CASSQDRAMDTQYF; DNA: TGTGCCAGCAGCCAAGATCGGGCCATGGATACGCAGTATTTT; D: .; J: TRBJ2-3; V: TRBV4-2
CDR3: CSVAPDSLNTEAFF; DNA: TGCAGCGTTGCCCCGGACAGCTTGAACACTGAAGCTTTCTTT; D: .; J: TRBJ1-1; V: TRBV29-1
CDR3: CASSLVCGELYEQYF; DNA: TGTGCCAGCAGCTTGGTATGCGGCGAACTCTACGAGCAGTACTTC; D: .; J: TRBJ2-7; V: TRBV5-6
CDR3: CASIFAPPYGYTF; DNA: TGTGCCAGCATCTTCGCACCCCCCTATGGCTACACCTTC; D: .; J: TRBJ1-2; V: TRBV5-8
CDR3: CASSWTDYTGELFF; DNA: TGTGCCAGCAGCTGGACAGATTACACCGGGGAGCTGTTTTTT; D: .; J: TRBJ2-2; V: TRBV2
CDR3: CASSPRGGRVGAQETQYF; DNA: TGTGCCAGCAGCCCCCGGGGGGGCAGGGTGGGGGCCCAAGAGACCCAGTACTTC; D: TRBD2; J: TRBJ2-5; V: TRBV7-2
CDR3: CASSLFSRGNTEAFF; DNA: TGTGCCAGCAGTTTATTCAGCAGGGGAAACACTGAAGCTTTCTTT; D: .; J: TRBJ1-1; V: TRBV27